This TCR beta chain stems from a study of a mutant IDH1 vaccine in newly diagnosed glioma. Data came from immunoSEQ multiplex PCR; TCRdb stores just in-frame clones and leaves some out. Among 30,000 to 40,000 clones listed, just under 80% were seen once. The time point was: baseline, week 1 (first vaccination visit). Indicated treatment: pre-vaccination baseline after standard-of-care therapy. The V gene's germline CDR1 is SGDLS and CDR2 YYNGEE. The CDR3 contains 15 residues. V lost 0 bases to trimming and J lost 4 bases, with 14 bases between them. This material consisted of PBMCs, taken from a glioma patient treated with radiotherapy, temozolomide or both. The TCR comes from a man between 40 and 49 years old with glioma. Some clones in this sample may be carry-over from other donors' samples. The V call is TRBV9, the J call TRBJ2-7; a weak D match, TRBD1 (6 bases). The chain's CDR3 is CASSVAAGRGYEQYF. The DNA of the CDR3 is TGTGCCAGCAGCGTAGCGGCAGGAAGGGGGTACGAGCAGTACTTC.